This TCR beta chain was captured in a study of blood T cell repertoires in COVID-19 (dated by TCRdb to about 2020). In terms of the full investigation: Samples from collaborators originated in the United States, Italy and Spain and spanned both the acute and convalescent phases of COVID-19. The prospective study material was composed of cDNA or gDNA derived from T cells, B-cell-depleted T cells, or PBMCs. Subjects who had been exposed to COVID-19, were actively infected with it, or had recovered from it provided the deeply sampled blood TCRbeta repertoires that made up the dataset. The repertoires were released in a freely available public database intended as a resource for research on the immune response to SARS-CoV-2. The samples were drawn from two sources: the first 160 participants of the ongoing ImmuneRACE study, and 1,000 to 1,500 subjects contributed by 6 global collaborators. Nearly every sample came with metadata listing a de-identified subject ID, COVID-19 status, age in years and sex. HLA class I and class II types, where available, came from metadata supplied by the sample provider rather than from assay-based typing.

The CDR3, cysteine through phenylalanine, is 17 amino acids long. CDR3 DNA only is kept here, 51 bases in frame from base 1. V drops 3 bases and J drops 6 bases, leaving 24 bases in between. The germline V gene gives CDR1 as SGDLS and CDR2 as YYNGEE. The immunoSEQ Assay, a bias-controlled multiplex PCR, was used to amplify TCRbeta CDR3 regions from genomic DNA. The original pipeline was this. Within the assay, amplification of reference gene primers was used to estimate how many nucleated cells each sample contained. To quantify the absolute abundance of each unique TCRbeta CDR3 rearrangement, sequence reads were collapsed and filtered. Productive Simpson clonality was computed per sample as the square root of Simpson's diversity index over productive rearrangements. Held by TCRdb, this immuneACCESS table contains in-frame sequences only and omits some clones. Under half of the omission traces to an unresolved V gene where checked; the cause of the rest is unknown. For V, J and clone size, that table is used; D and trimming come from the DNA. A total of approximately 45,000 clones appear in this sample, approximately 91% of them only once. Roughly an eighth of the sample rests with the top ten.

On this clone: What this receptor recognizes is not known. There are no base qualities to consult, and no much larger clone falls within one base.

Collaborating institutions collected whole blood in K2EDTA tubes following their own protocols. For TCRbeta analysis, collaborator samples were shipped as frozen whole blood, as isolated PBMCs, or as DNA extracted from either sample type. Overall study results and their limits: How much clinical and demographic metadata was included differed by source and by participant, and the metadata was provided uncurated.

The sequenced sample was peripheral blood. The sequence joins TRBV9 to TRBJ1-2; TRBD1 is possibly the D segment (6 matching bases). This receptor was taken from a human donor in a cohort sampled during active COVID-19. At the DNA level, the sequence is TGTGCCAGCAGCGGGGCCTGGTTTAGACAGGACGGACATGGCTACACCTTC. Its translation is CASSGAWFRQDGHGYTF.